The T cell receptor (beta chain) under discussion was sequenced for a study of T cell responses to AZD1222 COVID-19 vaccine. V dropped 4 bases and J dropped 1 base, with 7 bases sitting between them. This CDR3 spans 14 amino acids. Germline values: CDR1 SGHAT, CDR2 FQNNGV. TCRdb keeps only in-frame clones here, not all; method: immunoSEQ multiplex PCR. This table has roughly 160,000 clones, around 88% appearing once. This clone was counted only a few times. Its antigen is not known. Study-level results: Nearly half of the spike-specific TCRs reportedly recognize variant regions that carry no mutations. Dominant CD4 TCR responses targeted spike regions 160-218 and 743-854.

The rearrangement links TRBV11-2 to TRBJ2-2; D remains ambiguous. The receptor's source is an adult who received the AZD1222 COVID-19 vaccine. Sample: peripheral blood, taken 28 days after the second AZD1222 dose. As DNA, the CDR3 is TGTGCCAGCAGCTCACCGAGGAACACCGGGGAGCTGTTTTTT. Translated, it gives CASSSPRNTGELFF.